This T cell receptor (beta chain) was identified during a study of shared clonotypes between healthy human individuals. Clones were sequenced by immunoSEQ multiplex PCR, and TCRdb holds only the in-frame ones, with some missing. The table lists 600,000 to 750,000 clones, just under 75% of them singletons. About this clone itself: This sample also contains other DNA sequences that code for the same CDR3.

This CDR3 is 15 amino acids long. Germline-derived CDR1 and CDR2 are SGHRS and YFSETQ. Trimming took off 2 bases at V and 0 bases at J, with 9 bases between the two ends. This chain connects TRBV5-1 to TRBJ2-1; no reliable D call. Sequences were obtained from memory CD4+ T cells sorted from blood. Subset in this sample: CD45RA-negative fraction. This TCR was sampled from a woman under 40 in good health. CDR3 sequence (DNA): TGCGCCAGCAGCTTTGACACGAGCTCCTACAATGAGCAGTTCTTC. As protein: CASSFDTSSYNEQFF.